These 22 T cell receptor beta chains were sequenced from one sample in a study of cytomegalovirus exposure and HLA in healthy donors. Amplification used 60 Vbeta primers and 13 Jbeta primers. Using immunoSEQ multiplex PCR, the repertoire was profiled, and TCRdb retains in-frame clones only, with some absent. The sample consists of about 200,000 clones, around 77% of them appearing once. The specimen sequenced was PBMCs. These receptors all stem from a woman aged 30 to 39 in good health and CMV-seronegative.

This clone turned up a few times. This chain connects TRBV6-5 to TRBJ1-4; D call uncertain. V gave up 2 bases and J gave up 8 bases, with 9 bases separating them. There are 13 residues in the CDR3. The V gene's germline CDR1 is MNHEY and CDR2 SVGAGI. The CDR3, as DNA: TGTGCCAGCAGTTACACTGGCGGGGAAAAACTGTTTTTT. Its translation is CASSYTGGEKLFF.

The rearrangement uses TRBV30 and TRBJ2-7; unclear D gene. The germline V gene has CDR1 GTSNPN and CDR2 SVGIG (reference sequence). CDR3 length equals 14 residues. Trimming took off 0 bases at V and 3 bases at J, with 12 bases between the two ends. DNA of the CDR3: TGTGCCTGGAGTGTACTGAACCGAAACTACGAGCAGTACTTC. Amino acid sequence: CAWSVLNRNYEQYF. Variable domain in full (rest from reference TRBV30 and TRBJ2-7): SQTIHQWPATLVQPVGSPLSLECTVEGTSNPNLYWYRQAAGRGLQLLFYSVGIGQISSEVPQNLSASRPQDRQFILSSKKLLLSDSGFYLCAWSVLNRNYEQYFGPGTRLTVT.

Points on this clone: At one end, the junction sequence differs from germline, possibly due to a read error. CDR3 sequence: CASSATGQDYGYPF. CDR3 nucleotides: TGTGCCAGCAGCGCAACGGGACAGGACTATGGCTACCCCTTC. The chain employs TRBV9 and TRBJ1-2; TRBD1 agrees at 8 bases. Germline assignment: CDR1 SGDLS and CDR2 YYNGEE. This CDR3 has 14 amino acids.

The CDR3 bases are TGCAGCGTTGTTCTAGCGGGAGAAGGGGAGCAGTTCTTC. It translates to CSVVLAGEGEQFF. The rearrangement uses TRBV29-1 and TRBJ2-1, with 10 bases fitting TRBD2. CDR1 SQVTM and CDR2 ANQGSEA come from the germline V gene. With 4 bases clipped from V and 10 bases from J, the junction kept 7 bases outside the gene matches. This CDR3 comprises 13 residues.

The chain links TRBV27 to TRBJ1-2, with a weak D call TRBD1 (6 bases). This CDR3 has 13 residues. V lost 4 bases and J lost 5, with 11 bases in between. In germline, CDR1 is MNHEY, CDR2 SMNVEV (reference sequence). DNA of the CDR3: TGTGCCAGCAGTTCGAACAGGGAATATGGCTACACCTTC. Its protein product is CASSSNREYGYTF.

The J gene is TRBJ1-2, the V gene TRBV6-5, with 8 nucleotides matching TRBD1. The ends lost 6 bases at V and 14 bases at J; junction bases unmatched: 8. This CDR3 has 11 residues. Germline CDR1 is MNHEY and CDR2 is SVGAGI. The CDR3 DNA sequence: TGTGCCAGCAGCTACCTGGGACAGGCGACCTTC. It encodes CASSYLGQATF.

The V and J genes are TRBV4-1 and TRBJ2-1, with 8 bases fitting TRBD2. The V segment lost 5 bases and the J segment 0 bases; nucleotides outside the gene matches: 6. The CDR3 sequence is 16 residues long. The germline gives CDR1 MGHRA, CDR2 YSYEKL. The CDR3 sequence: CASSKRGIDSYNEQFF. The DNA for the CDR3 is TGCGCCAGCAGCAAGCGGGGGATAGACTCCTACAATGAGCAGTTCTTC.

This chain joins TRBV29-1 and TRBJ2-3, with TRBD2 identical over 9 bases. The CDR3 runs to 13 residues. In germline, CDR1 is SQVTM, CDR2 ANQGSEA. J lost 4 bases, V lost 4 bases, and 3 bases had no gene match. CDR3 in amino acids: CSVVSGSSDTQYF. The CDR3 bases are TGCAGCGTTGTTAGCGGGAGTTCAGATACGCAGTATTTT.

This chain uses TRBV30 with TRBJ2-7, with D possibly matching TRBD1 (7 bases). V gave up 3 bases and J gave up 3 bases, with 21 bases separating them. CDR1 and CDR2 (germline): GTSNPN, SVGIG (reference sequence). The length of the CDR3 is 16 residues. CDR3 bases: TGTGCCTGGAGAAAAAGGAGGGGGCTTAAGCTCTACGAGCAGTACTTC. This translates into CAWRKRRGLKLYEQYF.

This sequence joins TRBV6-5 and TRBJ1-3; D not certain. The CDR3 runs 15 residues. Germline CDR1 and CDR2: MNHEY and SVGAGI. Trimming removed 2 bases from V and 2 bases from J, with 10 bases in between. The CDR3 spells CASSYAPRTGNTIYF. CDR3 DNA sequence: TGTGCCAGCAGTTACGCTCCCAGGACTGGAAACACCATATATTTT.

This clone was counted only a few times. This sequence joins TRBV11-1 and TRBJ2-5, with D perhaps matching TRBD1 (6 bases). Germline V gene sequence: CDR1 SGHAT, CDR2 FQDESV (reference sequence). Trimming took off 5 bases at V and 5 bases at J, with 21 bases between the two ends. This CDR3 spans 16 amino acids. The CDR3 protein is CASSPPPLQGQETQYF. As DNA, the CDR3 is TGTGCCAGCAGCCCCCCTCCCCTCCAGGGGCAGGAGACCCAGTACTTC.

This clone was seen just once. The chain joins TRBV9 to TRBJ2-3; maybe TRBD2 (6 bases). CDR1 SGDLS and CDR2 YYNGEE come from the germline V gene. The CDR3 spans 15 residues. V shed 2 bases and J shed 6 bases, with 16 bases lying between them. CDR3 amino acids: CASSVNLGGVDTQYF. The CDR3 nucleotides read TGTGCCAGCAGCGTGAACCTTGGCGGGGTGGATACGCAGTATTTT.

V gene TRBV7-9 combines with J gene TRBJ2-3, with 14 bases fitting TRBD2. The CDR3 covers 16 residues. Germline V gene lookup returns CDR1 SEHNR and CDR2 FQNEAQ (reference sequence). Germline trimming cut 5 bases from V and 5 bases from J; bases unmatched to any gene: 6. This chain's CDR3 is CASSKGLAGGQDTQYF. The CDR3 nucleotides are TGTGCCAGCAGCAAAGGACTAGCGGGGGGACAAGATACGCAGTATTTT.

This rearrangement joins TRBV9 to TRBJ1-4; no reliable D call. CDR1 SGDLS and CDR2 YYNGEE come from the germline V gene. There are 14 residues in the CDR3. V lost 0 bases and J 7 bases, leaving 10 bases between the germline ends. CDR3 in amino acids: CASSVGARGEKLFF. The CDR3 coding sequence is TGTGCCAGCAGCGTAGGAGCGAGAGGTGAAAAACTGTTTTTT. The whole variable domain, filled in from reference TRBV9 and TRBJ1-4, reads DSGVTQTPKHLITATGQRVTLRCSPRSGDLSVYWYQQSLDQGLQFLIQYYNGEERAKGNILERFSAQQFPDLHSELNLSSLELGDSALYFCASSVGARGEKLFFGSGTQLSVL.

This chain uses TRBV9 with TRBJ2-1; 13 bases align to TRBD2. The CDR3 consists of 16 residues. V dropped 0 bases and J dropped 6; count of bases not matched to a gene: 3. In germline, CDR1 is SGDLS, CDR2 YYNGEE. The CDR3 sequence is CASSVVGLAGINEQFF. The CDR3 nucleotides are TGTGCCAGCAGCGTAGTGGGACTAGCGGGGATCAATGAGCAGTTCTTC. The whole variable domain, filled in from reference TRBV9 and TRBJ2-1, reads DSGVTQTPKHLITATGQRVTLRCSPRSGDLSVYWYQQSLDQGLQFLIQYYNGEERAKGNILERFSAQQFPDLHSELNLSSLELGDSALYFCASSVVGLAGINEQFFGPGTRLTVL.

The CDR3 DNA follows: TGTGCCAGCAGCCGACAGGGGATGACTGAAGCTTTCTTT. Protein: CASSRQGMTEAFF. The chain recombines TRBV7-3 with TRBJ1-1, with 8 bases lining up with TRBD1. The CDR3 totals 13 residues. Germline V gives CDR1 SGHTA, CDR2 FQGTGA. V lost 5 bases and J lost 5; bases outside the gene matches: 4.

The V gene is TRBV2, the J gene TRBJ2-5; 9 bases match TRBD1. This CDR3 contains 13 residues. Trimming took 7 bases from V and 3 from J; bases not matched to a gene: 3. Germline-derived CDR1 and CDR2 are SNHLY and FYNNEI. CDR3 sequence reads: CASTRTGEETQYF. The DNA for the CDR3 is TGTGCCAGCACTAGGACAGGGGAAGAGACCCAGTACTTC.

The chain links TRBV5-1 to TRBJ2-1; weak D call: TRBD2 (6 bases). This CDR3 is built from 14 residues. V dropped 2 bases and J dropped 5 bases, with 11 bases sitting between them. CDR1 is SGHRS, CDR2 YFSETQ, per germline. Written as DNA, the CDR3 is TGCGCCAGCAGCTTACTAGCCTCGAACAATGAGCAGTTCTTC. Amino acid sequence: CASSLLASNNEQFF.

The CDR3 protein is CASSTGTSGETQYF. The CDR3 DNA reads as TGCGCCAGCAGCACAGGGACTAGCGGTGAGACCCAGTACTTC. V is TRBV5-1 and J is TRBJ2-5; 11 bases map to TRBD2. The CDR3 consists of 14 residues. V lost 4 bases and J lost 5; bases outside the gene matches: 4. Germline V CDR1 and CDR2: SGHRS, YFSETQ.

The rearrangement links TRBV11-2 to TRBJ1-5; weak D call: TRBD1 (6 bases). This CDR3 is built from 16 residues. Deletions cut 0 bases from V and 7 bases from J, with 16 bases between. The V gene's germline CDR1 is SGHAT and CDR2 FQNNGV. DNA of the CDR3: TGTGCCAGCAGCTTAGATCGGGGGGCATTGGGGCAGCCCCAGCATTTT. Encoded protein: CASSLDRGALGQPQHF.

V and J are TRBV7-9 and TRBJ2-1, with 13 positions matching TRBD2. The CDR3 sequence is 14 residues long. CDR1 and CDR2 (germline): SEHNR, FQNEAQ (reference sequence). The V and J ends lost 6 bases and 10 bases, in that order; junction bases with no gene match: 6. The CDR3 reads CASSRGLAGTEQFF. CDR3 DNA: TGTGCCAGCAGTCGGGGACTAGCGGGGACAGAGCAGTTCTTC.

This clone was counted between two and nine times. This chain joins TRBV5-5 and TRBJ1-6; 8 nucleotides agree with TRBD1. The CDR3 spans 14 residues. Germline V gene sequence: CDR1 SGHKS, CDR2 YYEKEE (reference sequence). J gave up 8 bases and V 1 base, and 2 bases lay outside the gene matches. CDR3 region: CASSLQGAHSPLHF. In DNA form, the CDR3 reads TGTGCCAGCAGCTTGCAGGGGGCCCATTCACCCCTCCACTTT.